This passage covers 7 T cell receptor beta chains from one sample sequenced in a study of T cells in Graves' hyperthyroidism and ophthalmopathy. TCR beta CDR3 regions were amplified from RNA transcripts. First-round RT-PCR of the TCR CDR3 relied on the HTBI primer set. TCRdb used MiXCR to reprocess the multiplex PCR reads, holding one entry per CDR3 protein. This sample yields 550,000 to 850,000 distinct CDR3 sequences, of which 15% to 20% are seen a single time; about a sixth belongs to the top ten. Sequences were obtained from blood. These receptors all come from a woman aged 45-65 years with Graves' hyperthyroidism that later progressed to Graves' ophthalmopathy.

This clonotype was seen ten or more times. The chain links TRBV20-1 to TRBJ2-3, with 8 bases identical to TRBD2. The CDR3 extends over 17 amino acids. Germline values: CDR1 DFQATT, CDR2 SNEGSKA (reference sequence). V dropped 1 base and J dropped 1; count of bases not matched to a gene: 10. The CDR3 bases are TGCAGTGCTAGAGGGACGCCTGGGACTAGACGCACAGATACGCAGTATTTT. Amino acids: CSARGTPGTRRTDTQYF.

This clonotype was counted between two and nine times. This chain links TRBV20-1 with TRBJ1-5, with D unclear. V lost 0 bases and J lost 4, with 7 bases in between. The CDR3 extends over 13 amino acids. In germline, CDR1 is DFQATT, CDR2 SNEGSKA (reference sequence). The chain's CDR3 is CSARDPANQPQHF. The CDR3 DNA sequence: TGCAGTGCTAGAGATCCAGCAAATCAGCCCCAGCATTTT.

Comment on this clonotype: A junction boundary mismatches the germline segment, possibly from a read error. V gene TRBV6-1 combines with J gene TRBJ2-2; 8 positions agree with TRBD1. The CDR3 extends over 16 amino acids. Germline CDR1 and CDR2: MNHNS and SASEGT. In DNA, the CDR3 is TGTGCCAGCAGAACACACGACAGGGGTTGGACCGGGAAGCTGTTTTTT. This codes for CASRTHDRGWTGKLFF.

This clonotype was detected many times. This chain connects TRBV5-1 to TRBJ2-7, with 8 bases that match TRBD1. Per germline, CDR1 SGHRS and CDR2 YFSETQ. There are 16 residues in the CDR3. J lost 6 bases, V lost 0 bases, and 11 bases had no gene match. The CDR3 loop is CASSLVPLGQGVEQYF. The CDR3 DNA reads TGCGCCAGCAGCTTGGTCCCCCTCGGACAGGGAGTCGAGCAGTACTTC.

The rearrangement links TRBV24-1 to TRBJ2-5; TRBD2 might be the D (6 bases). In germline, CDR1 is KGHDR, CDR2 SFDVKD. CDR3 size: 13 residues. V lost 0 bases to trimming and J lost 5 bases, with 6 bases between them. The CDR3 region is CATSDLGGETQYF. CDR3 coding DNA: TGTGCCACCAGTGATTTGGGAGGGGAGACCCAGTACTTC.

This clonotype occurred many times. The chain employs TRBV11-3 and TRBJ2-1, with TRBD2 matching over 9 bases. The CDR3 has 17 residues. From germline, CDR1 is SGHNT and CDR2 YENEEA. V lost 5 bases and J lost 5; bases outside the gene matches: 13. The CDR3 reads CASSPHSASGADNEQFF. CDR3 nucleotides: TGTGCCAGCAGCCCCCATTCGGCTAGCGGGGCCGACAATGAGCAGTTCTTC.

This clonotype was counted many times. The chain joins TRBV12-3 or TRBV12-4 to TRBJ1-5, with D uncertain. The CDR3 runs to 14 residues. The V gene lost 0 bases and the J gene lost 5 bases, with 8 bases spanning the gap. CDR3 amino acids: CASSLAAEDQPQHF. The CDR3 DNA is TGTGCCAGCAGTTTAGCGGCAGAAGATCAGCCCCAGCATTTT.